Listed below are T cell receptor beta chains from one sample, sequenced in a study of cytomegalovirus exposure and HLA in healthy donors. Clones were sequenced by immunoSEQ multiplex PCR, and TCRdb holds only the in-frame ones, with some missing. The profile shows 100,000 to 150,000 clones, around three quarters of them singletons. The specimen sequenced was PBMCs. The receptor source for this set is a man in his forties in good health and CMV-seronegative. CDR3s include the opening cysteine and the closing phenylalanine or tryptophan. The D gene is left open where the match is weak. Clone sizes are given selectively: once, few, many, or a class where the clone is expanded.

V gene,J gene,clone size,D gene,CDR3 DNA,CDR3 protein
TRBV30,TRBJ1-2,.,.,TGTGCCTTAGCAAGGACAACGCCTGGCTACACCTTC,CALARTTPGYTF
TRBV2,TRBJ2-2,.,.,TGTGCCAGCAACAGGGACGATGGGGAGCTGTTTTTT,CASNRDDGELFF
TRBV18,TRBJ1-4,.,TRBD1,TGTGCCAGCTCACAAGAGCCGGGACAGGGGGCCGGAAAACTGTTTTTT,CASSQEPGQGAGKLFF
TRBV6-5,TRBJ1-1,few,TRBD1,TGTGCCACTAGGACAGGGGTGAACACTGAAGCTTTCTTT,CATRTGVNTEAFF
TRBV6-1,TRBJ2-5,once,.,TGTGCCAGCAGTCCTCTTCCCTTGGAGACCCAGTACTTC,CASSPLPLETQYF
TRBV25-1,TRBJ2-7,.,.,TGTGCCAGCAGTACCTCGCGGGGTGGCGAGCAGTACTTC,CASSTSRGGEQYF
TRBV4-2,TRBJ1-6,.,.,TGTGCCAGCAGCCAAGAGGTGAGCTCCTATAATTCACCCCTCCACTTT,CASSQEVSSYNSPLHF
TRBV6-1,TRBJ1-4,.,.,TGTGCCAGCAGTGGGGGGCCGTCGCTGTCAAATGAAAAACTGTTTTTT,CASSGGPSLSNEKLFF
TRBV28,TRBJ2-7,.,TRBD2,TGTGCCAGCAGTGGGGGGACTAGCGGGAGCAGTTCCTACGAGCAGTACTTC,CASSGGTSGSSSYEQYF
TRBV19,TRBJ2-5,.,.,TGTGCCAGTAGTATTACCGGGCAAGAGACCCAGTACTTC,CASSITGQETQYF
TRBV5-5,TRBJ2-3,.,TRBD1,TGTGCCAGCAGCTTGGGCCCCAATTTACAGGGGTCCCTCGTGGATACGCAGTATTTT,CASSLGPNLQGSLVDTQYF
TRBV5-1,TRBJ2-3,.,TRBD2,TGCGCCAGCAGCTTGATCGGGGGGGGCACCAAACACTCAGATACGCAGTATTTT,CASSLIGGGTKHSDTQYF
TRBV5-1,TRBJ2-3,once,.,TGCGCCAGCAGCCCGGGAGTTTCCCCTGGGTTCCGCACAGATACGCAGTATTTT,CASSPGVSPGFRTDTQYF
TRBV7-9,TRBJ1-1,.,.,TGTGCCAGCAGCCAACAGATGAACACTGAAGCTTTCTTT,CASSQQMNTEAFF
TRBV10-3,TRBJ2-1,.,TRBD2,TGTGCCATCAGTGATTCTCGCGGGGGGAATGACAAGCAGTTCTTC,CAISDSRGGNDKQFF
TRBV28,TRBJ2-5,.,TRBD1,TGTGCCAGCAGTCCGGGACAGCGGCTAGGAGAGACCCAGTACTTC,CASSPGQRLGETQYF
TRBV30,TRBJ1-1,.,TRBD1,TGTGCCTGGAGGGGACAGCTGAACACTGAAGCTTTCTTT,CAWRGQLNTEAFF
TRBV6-5,TRBJ2-2,.,.,TGTGCCAGCAGTTACCAGACCACAGGGTTAGCCGGGGAGCTGTTTTTT,CASSYQTTGLAGELFF
TRBV5-5,TRBJ2-1,.,TRBD1,TGTGCCAGCAGCGCGGACAGGGCCGAGTACAATGAGCAGTTCTTC,CASSADRAEYNEQFF
TRBV30,TRBJ2-7,.,.,TGTGCCTGGAGTGTAAGGGGTGAGCAGTACTTC,CAWSVRGEQYF
TRBV10-3,TRBJ1-1,.,.,TGTGCCACCCGGTCACAGGATGAAGCTTTCTTT,CATRSQDEAFF
TRBV7-9,TRBJ2-1,once,.,TGTGCCAGCAGCCCCCGCGACTCCGAGGAGTTCTTC,CASSPRDSEEFF
TRBV7-8,TRBJ2-1,.,TRBD2,TGTGCCAGCAGCTTAGGACTAGCGGGGAACTACAATGAGCAGTTCTTC,CASSLGLAGNYNEQFF
TRBV2,TRBJ2-5,.,TRBD1,TGTGCCAGCAGTGTAGACAGGGGGTGGGAGACCCAGTACTTC,CASSVDRGWETQYF
TRBV2,TRBJ2-2,.,TRBD1,TGTGCCAGCAGGGTCGGGACAGGGGGCACCGGGGAGCTGTTTTTT,CASRVGTGGTGELFF
TRBV27,TRBJ2-1,.,TRBD1,TGTGCCAGCAGCTCCGGGACAGGGGGAGGGGGCAATGAGCAGTTCTTC,CASSSGTGGGGNEQFF
TRBV5-8,TRBJ2-7,.,TRBD1,TGTGCCAGCAGCCAAATTTCCCGGGACAGGGGATACGAGCAGTACTTC,CASSQISRDRGYEQYF
TRBV7-2,TRBJ2-7,once,.,TGTGCCAGCAGCTTAAGTCTGATAGCCTACGAGCAGTACTTC,CASSLSLIAYEQYF
TRBV7-2,TRBJ2-5,.,.,TGTGCCAGCAGCTTAGGCAGGTCCCAGGAGACCCAGTACTTC,CASSLGRSQETQYF
TRBV29-1,TRBJ1-2,few,.,TGCAGCGTGGGGGGGGGCCCGGGACTCTACACCTTC,CSVGGGPGLYTF
TRBV5-1,TRBJ2-4,.,TRBD1,TGCGCCAGCAGCACCCTCGGGACAGGAGGGAGAAACATTCAGTACTTC,CASSTLGTGGRNIQYF
TRBV5-1,TRBJ2-6,.,TRBD2,TGCGCCAGCAGCCGCTGGACTAGCGGGGAAACGGGGGCCAACGTCCTGACTTTC,CASSRWTSGETGANVLTF